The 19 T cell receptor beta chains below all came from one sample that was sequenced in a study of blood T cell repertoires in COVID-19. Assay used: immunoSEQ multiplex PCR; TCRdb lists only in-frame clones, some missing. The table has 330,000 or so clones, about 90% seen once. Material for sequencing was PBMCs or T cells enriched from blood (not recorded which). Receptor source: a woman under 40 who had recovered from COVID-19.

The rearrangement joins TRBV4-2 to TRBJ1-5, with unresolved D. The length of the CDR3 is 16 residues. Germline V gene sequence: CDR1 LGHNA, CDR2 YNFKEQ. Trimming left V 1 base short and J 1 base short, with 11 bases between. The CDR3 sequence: CASSQVAGKSNQPQHF. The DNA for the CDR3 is TGTGCCAGCAGCCAAGTGGCAGGAAAAAGCAATCAGCCCCAGCATTTT.

The CDR3 DNA reads as TGTGCCAGCAGTGGGGCGACAGGGGCGAACGGCTACACCTTC. Protein product: CASSGATGANGYTF. The chain is built from TRBV2 and TRBJ1-2; TRBD1 matches 8 bases. Trimming cost V 4 bases and J 8 bases; bases outside gene matches: 9. Germline V gene lookup returns CDR1 SNHLY and CDR2 FYNNEI. There are 14 residues in the CDR3.

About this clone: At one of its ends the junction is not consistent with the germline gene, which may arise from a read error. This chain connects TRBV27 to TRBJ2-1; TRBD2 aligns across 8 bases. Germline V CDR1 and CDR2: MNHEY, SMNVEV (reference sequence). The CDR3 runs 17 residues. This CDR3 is CASSSPDGGASHNEQFF. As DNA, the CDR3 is TGTGCCAGCAGTTCCCCGGACGGGGGGGCCTCCCACAATGAGCAGTTCTTC.

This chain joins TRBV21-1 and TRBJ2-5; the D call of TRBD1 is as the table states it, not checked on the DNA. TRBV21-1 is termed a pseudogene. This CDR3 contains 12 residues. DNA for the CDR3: TGTGCCAGCACCCCAGGGGGCGAGACCCAGTACTTC. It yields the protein CASTPGGETQYF.

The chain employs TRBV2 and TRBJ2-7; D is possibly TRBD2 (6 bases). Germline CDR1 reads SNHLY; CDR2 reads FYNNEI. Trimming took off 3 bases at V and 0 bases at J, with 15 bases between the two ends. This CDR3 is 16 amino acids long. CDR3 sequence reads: CASSESTGVSSYEQYF. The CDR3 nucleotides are TGTGCCAGCAGTGAGAGCACGGGGGTAAGCTCCTACGAGCAGTACTTC.

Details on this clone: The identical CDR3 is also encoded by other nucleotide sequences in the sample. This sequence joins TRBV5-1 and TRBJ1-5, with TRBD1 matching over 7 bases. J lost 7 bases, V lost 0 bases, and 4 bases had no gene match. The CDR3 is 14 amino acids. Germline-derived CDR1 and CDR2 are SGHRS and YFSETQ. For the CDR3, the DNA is TGCGCCAGCAGCTTGGGACAGGGCGGGCAGCCCCAGCATTTT. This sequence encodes CASSLGQGGQPQHF.

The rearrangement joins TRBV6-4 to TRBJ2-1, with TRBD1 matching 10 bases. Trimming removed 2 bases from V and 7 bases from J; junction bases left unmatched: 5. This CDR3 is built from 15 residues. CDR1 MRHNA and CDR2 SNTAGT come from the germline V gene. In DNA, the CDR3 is TGTGCCAGCAGTGACACCGGGACAGGGGAAAATGAGCAGTTCTTC. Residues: CASSDTGTGENEQFF.

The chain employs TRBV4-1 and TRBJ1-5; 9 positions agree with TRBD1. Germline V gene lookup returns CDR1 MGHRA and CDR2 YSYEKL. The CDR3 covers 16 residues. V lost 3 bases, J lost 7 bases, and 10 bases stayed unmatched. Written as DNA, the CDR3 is TGCGCCAGCAGCCATACTCAGGACAGGGGTTGGCAGCCCCAGCATTTT. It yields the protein CASSHTQDRGWQPQHF.

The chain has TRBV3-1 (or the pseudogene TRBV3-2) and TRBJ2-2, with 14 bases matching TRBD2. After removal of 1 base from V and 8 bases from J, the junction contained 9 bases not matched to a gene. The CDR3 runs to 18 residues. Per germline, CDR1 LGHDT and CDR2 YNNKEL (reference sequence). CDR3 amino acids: CASSQVDGTSGSSGELFF. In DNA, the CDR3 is TGTGCCAGCAGCCAAGTCGATGGGACTAGCGGGAGTTCAGGGGAGCTGTTTTTT.

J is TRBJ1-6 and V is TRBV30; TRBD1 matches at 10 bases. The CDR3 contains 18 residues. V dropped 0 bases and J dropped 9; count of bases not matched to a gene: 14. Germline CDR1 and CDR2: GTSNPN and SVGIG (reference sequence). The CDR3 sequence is CAWSVRDRGMSFSSPLHF. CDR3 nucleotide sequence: TGTGCCTGGAGTGTTCGGGACAGGGGTATGAGTTTTAGTTCACCCCTCCACTTT.

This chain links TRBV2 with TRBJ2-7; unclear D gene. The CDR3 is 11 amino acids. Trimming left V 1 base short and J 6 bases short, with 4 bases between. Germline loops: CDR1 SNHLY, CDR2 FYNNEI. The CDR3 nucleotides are TGTGCCAGCAGTGAAGTCCTCGAGCAGTACTTC. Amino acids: CASSEVLEQYF.

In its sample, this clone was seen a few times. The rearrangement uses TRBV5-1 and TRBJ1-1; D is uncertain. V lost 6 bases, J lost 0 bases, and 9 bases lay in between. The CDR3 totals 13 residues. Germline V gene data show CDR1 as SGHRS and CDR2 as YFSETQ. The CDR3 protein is CASNDKMNTEAFF. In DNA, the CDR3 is TGCGCCAGCAACGACAAAATGAACACTGAAGCTTTCTTT.

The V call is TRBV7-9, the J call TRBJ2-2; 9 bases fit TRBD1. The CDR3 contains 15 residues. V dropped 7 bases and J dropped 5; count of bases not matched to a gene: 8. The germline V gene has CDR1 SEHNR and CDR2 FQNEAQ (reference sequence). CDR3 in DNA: TGTGCCAGCACCTTGTACAGGGGGCATACCGGGGAGCTGTTTTTT. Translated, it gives CASTLYRGHTGELFF.

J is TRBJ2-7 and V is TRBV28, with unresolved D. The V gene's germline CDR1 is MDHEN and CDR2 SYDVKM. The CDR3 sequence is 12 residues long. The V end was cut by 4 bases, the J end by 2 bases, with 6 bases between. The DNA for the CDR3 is TGTGCCAGCAGTTCTATAACCTACGAGCAGTACTTC. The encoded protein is CASSSITYEQYF.

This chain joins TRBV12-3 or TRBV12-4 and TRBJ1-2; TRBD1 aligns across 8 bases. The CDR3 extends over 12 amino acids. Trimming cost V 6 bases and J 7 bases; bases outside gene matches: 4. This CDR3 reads CASRDRVTGYTF. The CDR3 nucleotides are TGTGCCAGCAGGGACAGGGTCACTGGCTACACCTTC.

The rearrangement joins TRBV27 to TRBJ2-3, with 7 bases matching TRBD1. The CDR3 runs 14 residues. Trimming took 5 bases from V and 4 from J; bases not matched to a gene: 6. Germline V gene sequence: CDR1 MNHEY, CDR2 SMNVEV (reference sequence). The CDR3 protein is CASSHGTDPDTQYF. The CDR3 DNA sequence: TGTGCCAGCAGTCACGGGACAGACCCAGATACGCAGTATTTT.

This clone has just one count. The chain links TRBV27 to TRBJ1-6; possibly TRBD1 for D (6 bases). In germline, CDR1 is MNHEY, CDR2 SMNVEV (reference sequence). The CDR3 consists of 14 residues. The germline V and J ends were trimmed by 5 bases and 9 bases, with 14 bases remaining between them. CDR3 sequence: CASSTRTGFSPLHF. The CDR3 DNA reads TGTGCCAGCAGTACTCGAACAGGGTTTTCACCCCTCCACTTT.

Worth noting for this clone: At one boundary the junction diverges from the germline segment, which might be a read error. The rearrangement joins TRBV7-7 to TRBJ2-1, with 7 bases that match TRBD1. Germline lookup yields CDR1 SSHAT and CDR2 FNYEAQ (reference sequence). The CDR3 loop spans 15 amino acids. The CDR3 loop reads CASSLEPGQNNEQFF. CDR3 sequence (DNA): TGTGCTAGCAGCTTAGAACCGGGACAGAACAATGAGCAGTTCTTC.

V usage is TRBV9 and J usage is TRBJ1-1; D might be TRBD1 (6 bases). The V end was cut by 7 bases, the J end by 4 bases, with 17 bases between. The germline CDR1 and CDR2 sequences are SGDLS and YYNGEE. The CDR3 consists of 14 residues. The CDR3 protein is CASRRAGVFTEAFF. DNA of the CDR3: TGTGCCAGCCGTCGGGCAGGGGTGTTCACTGAAGCTTTCTTT. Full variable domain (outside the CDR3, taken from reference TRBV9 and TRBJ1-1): DSGVTQTPKHLITATGQRVTLRCSPRSGDLSVYWYQQSLDQGLQFLIQYYNGEERAKGNILERFSAQQFPDLHSELNLSSLELGDSALYFCASRRAGVFTEAFFGQGTRLTVV.